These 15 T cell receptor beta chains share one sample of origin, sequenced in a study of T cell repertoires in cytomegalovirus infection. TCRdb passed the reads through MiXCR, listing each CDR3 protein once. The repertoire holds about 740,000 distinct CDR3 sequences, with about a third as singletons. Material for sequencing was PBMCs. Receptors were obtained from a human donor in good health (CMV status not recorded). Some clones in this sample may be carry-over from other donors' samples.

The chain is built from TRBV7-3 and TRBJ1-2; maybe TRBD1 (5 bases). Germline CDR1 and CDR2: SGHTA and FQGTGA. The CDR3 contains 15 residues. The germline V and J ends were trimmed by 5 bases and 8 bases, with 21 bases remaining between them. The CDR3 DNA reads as TGTGCCAGCAGCCGTATAACCACCGACAGTAGGGGCTACACCTTC. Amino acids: CASSRITTDSRGYTF.

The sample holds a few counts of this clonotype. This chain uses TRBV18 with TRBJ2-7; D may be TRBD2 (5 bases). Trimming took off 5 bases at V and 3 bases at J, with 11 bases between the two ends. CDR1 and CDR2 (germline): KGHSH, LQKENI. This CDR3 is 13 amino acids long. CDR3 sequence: CASSGLTVYEQYF. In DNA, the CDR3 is TGTGCCAGCTCAGGACTGACCGTCTACGAGCAGTACTTC.

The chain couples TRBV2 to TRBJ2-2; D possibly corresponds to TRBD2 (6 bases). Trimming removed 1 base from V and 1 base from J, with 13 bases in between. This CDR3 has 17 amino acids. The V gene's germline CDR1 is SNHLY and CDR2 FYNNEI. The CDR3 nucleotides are TGTGCCAGCAGTGAAGGTCCTCGGGGGTTGAACACCGGGGAGCTGTTTTTT. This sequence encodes CASSEGPRGLNTGELFF.

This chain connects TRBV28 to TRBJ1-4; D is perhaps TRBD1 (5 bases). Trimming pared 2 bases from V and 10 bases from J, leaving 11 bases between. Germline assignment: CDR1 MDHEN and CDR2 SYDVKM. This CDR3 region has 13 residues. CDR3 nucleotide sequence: TGTGCCAGCAGTTTAGAGGGACCGGGAAAACTGTTTTTT. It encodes CASSLEGPGKLFF.

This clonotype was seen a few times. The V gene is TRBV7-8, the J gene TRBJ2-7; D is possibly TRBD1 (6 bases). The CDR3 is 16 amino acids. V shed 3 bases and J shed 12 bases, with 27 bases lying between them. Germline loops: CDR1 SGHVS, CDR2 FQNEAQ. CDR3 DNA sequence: TGTGCCAGCAGCTTGGGTTCATCAAACTTACAGGGTCAGGCGTACTTC. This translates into CASSLGSSNLQGQAYF. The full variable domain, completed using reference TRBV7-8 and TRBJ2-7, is GAGVSQSPRYKVAKRGQDVALRCDPISGHVSLFWYQQALGQGPEFLTYFQNEAQLDKSGLPSDRFFAERPEGSVSTLKIQRTQQEDSAVYLCASSLGSSNLQGQAYFGPGTRLTVT.

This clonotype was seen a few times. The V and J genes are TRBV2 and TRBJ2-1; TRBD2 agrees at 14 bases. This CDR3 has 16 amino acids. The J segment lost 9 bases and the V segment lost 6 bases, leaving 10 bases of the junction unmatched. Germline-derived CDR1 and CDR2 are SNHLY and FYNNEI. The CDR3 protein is CASRPGGTSGRSEQFF. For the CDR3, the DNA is TGTGCCAGCAGGCCCGGGGGGACTAGCGGGAGAAGTGAGCAGTTCTTC.

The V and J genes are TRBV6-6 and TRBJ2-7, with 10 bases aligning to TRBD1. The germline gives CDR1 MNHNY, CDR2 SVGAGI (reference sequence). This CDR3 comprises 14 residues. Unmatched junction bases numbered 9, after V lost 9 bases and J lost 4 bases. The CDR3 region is CASRRQGATYEQYF. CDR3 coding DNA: TGTGCCAGTAGAAGACAGGGGGCTACGTACGAGCAGTACTTC.

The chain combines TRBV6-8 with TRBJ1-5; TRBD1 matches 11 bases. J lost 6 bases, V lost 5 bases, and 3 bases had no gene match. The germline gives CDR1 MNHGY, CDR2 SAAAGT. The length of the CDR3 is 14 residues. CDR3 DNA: TGTGCCAGCAGTGGGGACAGGGGGTTTCAGCCCCAGCATTTT. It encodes CASSGDRGFQPQHF.

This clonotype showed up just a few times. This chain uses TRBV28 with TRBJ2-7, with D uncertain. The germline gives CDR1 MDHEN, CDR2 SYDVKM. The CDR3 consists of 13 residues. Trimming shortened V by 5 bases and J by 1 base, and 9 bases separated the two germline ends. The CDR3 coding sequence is TGTGCCAGCAGTATGGTCTTATCCTACGAGCAGTACTTC. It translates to CASSMVLSYEQYF. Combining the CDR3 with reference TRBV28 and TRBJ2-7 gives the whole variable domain DVKVTQSSRYLVKRTGEKVFLECVQDMDHENMFWYRQDPGLGLRLIYFSYDVKMKEKGDIPEGYSVSREKKERFSLILESASTNQTSMYLCASSMVLSYEQYFGPGTRLTVT.

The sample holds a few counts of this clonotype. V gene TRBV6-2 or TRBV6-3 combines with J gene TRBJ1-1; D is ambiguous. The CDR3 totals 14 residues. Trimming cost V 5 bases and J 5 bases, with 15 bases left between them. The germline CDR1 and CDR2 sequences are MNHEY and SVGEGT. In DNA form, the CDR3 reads TGTGCCAGCAGTCCTTCTGCCGGGTTTACTGAAGCTTTCTTT. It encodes CASSPSAGFTEAFF.

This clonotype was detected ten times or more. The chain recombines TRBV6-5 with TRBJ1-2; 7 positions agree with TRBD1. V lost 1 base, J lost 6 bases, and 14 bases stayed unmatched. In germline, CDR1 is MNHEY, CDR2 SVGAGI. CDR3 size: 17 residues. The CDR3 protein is CASSYYSQTGLLHGYTF. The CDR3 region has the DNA TGTGCCAGCAGTTACTATTCGCAGACAGGGCTCCTTCATGGCTACACCTTC.

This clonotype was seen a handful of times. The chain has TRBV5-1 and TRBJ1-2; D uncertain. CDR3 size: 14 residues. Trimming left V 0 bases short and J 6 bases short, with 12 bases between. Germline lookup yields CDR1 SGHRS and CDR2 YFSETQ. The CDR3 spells CASSLGAEAHGYTF. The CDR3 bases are TGCGCCAGCAGCTTGGGGGCAGAGGCCCATGGCTACACCTTC.

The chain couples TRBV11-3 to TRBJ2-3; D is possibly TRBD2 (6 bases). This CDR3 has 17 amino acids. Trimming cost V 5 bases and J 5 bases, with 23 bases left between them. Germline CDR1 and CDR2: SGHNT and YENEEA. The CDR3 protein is CASSLSSGTPQGDTQYF. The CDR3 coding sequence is TGTGCCAGCAGCCTATCCTCTGGGACTCCTCAGGGAGATACGCAGTATTTT.

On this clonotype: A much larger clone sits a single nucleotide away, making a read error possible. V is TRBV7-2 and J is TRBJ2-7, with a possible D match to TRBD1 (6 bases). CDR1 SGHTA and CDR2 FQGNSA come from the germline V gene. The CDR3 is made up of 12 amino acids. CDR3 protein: CASSLSGGEQCF. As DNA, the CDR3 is TGTGCCAGCAGCCTTTCTGGGGGCGAGCAGTGCTTC.

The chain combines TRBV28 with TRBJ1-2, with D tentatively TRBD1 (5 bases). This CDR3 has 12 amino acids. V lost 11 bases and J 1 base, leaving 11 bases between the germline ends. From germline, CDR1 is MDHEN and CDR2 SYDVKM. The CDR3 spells CALLRGNYGYTF. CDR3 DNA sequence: TGTGCCTTACTGAGGGGTAACTATGGCTACACCTTC.